This entry lists 9 T cell receptor beta chains sequenced from one sample in a study of T-cell reconstitution after alpha-beta-depleted transplantation in children. Unique molecular identifiers featured in how the TCRbeta library was prepared. TCRdb re-derived calls from the PCR reads in MiXCR, one entry per CDR3 protein. The sample holds over 150,000 distinct CDR3 sequences, about 14% seen once. The sequenced sample was PBMCs from the stem cell graft donor, obtained from the stem cell graft. The receptors originated from a human donor who donated a stem cell graft to a child with acute lymphoblastic leukemia.

This clonotype appeared many times. The rearrangement links TRBV5-1 to TRBJ2-1; D remains ambiguous. The CDR3 spans 13 residues. Germline V gives CDR1 SGHRS, CDR2 YFSETQ. The ends were cut back, 0 bases at V and 7 bases at J, with 8 bases in the middle. The CDR3 region is CASSLEALNEQFF. In DNA, the CDR3 is TGCGCCAGCAGCTTGGAGGCCCTTAATGAGCAGTTCTTC.

In this sample, this clonotype turned up many times. The rearrangement links TRBV29-1 to TRBJ1-1; 7 nucleotides line up with TRBD1. In germline, CDR1 is SQVTM, CDR2 ANQGSEA. The CDR3 spans 12 residues. With 3 bases clipped from V and 6 bases from J, the junction kept 4 bases outside the gene matches. DNA for the CDR3: TGCAGCGTTGACTCAGGGGGTTCTGAAGCTTTCTTT. Its protein is CSVDSGGSEAFF.

The chain couples TRBV11-2 to TRBJ2-7; a possible D gene is TRBD2 (6 bases). The V end lost 5 bases, the J end lost 2 bases, and 16 bases lay between the germline ends. Germline V gene data show CDR1 as SGHAT and CDR2 as FQNNGV. This CDR3 has 15 residues. As DNA, the CDR3 is TGTGCCAGCAGCCCCGGAGGGGTTTCGGCCTACGAGCAGTACTTC. Translating gives CASSPGGVSAYEQYF.

This clonotype was detected ten times or more. The rearrangement uses TRBV7-9 and TRBJ1-1; D unclear. CDR3 length equals 13 residues. Trimming stripped 1 base from V and 3 bases from J, with 6 bases between. Germline values: CDR1 SEHNR, CDR2 FQNEAQ (reference sequence). The CDR3 protein is CASSLVSDTEAFF. CDR3 nucleotide sequence: TGTGCCAGCAGCTTAGTGTCAGACACTGAAGCTTTCTTT.

Concerning this clonotype itself: This may come from a read error, since a much larger clone is one base off. This chain links TRBV29-1 with TRBJ2-1, with 10 positions matching TRBD2. The CDR3 spans 16 residues. The J segment lost 7 bases and the V segment lost 5 bases, leaving 14 bases of the junction unmatched. Germline CDR1 SQVTM, CDR2 ANQGSEA. DNA of the CDR3: TGCAGCGTTTCGTCCCAAGCGGGAGGGCCGAGGAATGAGCAGTTCTTC. Translated, it gives CSVSSQAGGPRNEQFF.

This clonotype was seen many times. The J gene is TRBJ2-6, the V gene TRBV12-3 or TRBV12-4; TRBD1 matches at 8 bases. The length of the CDR3 is 18 residues. V trimming: 4 bases; J trimming: 0 bases; junction bases outside the gene matches: 8. The DNA of the CDR3 is TGTGCCAGCAGTTCGTCGGGACAGGTGTACTCTGGGGCCAACGTCCTGACTTTC. It translates to CASSSSGQVYSGANVLTF.

In its sample, this clonotype was seen many times. J is TRBJ2-1 and V is TRBV5-4; 8 nucleotides agree with TRBD2. The CDR3 runs 15 residues. CDR1 and CDR2 from the germline V gene are SGHNT and YYREEE (reference sequence). With V trimmed by 0 bases and J by 5 bases, 4 bases remained unmatched. The CDR3 nucleotides read TGTGCCAGCAGCTTGGCCCGGGAGGGCCACAATGAGCAGTTCTTC. Translation: CASSLAREGHNEQFF. Together with reference TRBV5-4 and TRBJ2-1, the CDR3 gives the full variable domain: ETGVTQSPTHLIKTRGQQVTLRCSSQSGHNTVSWYQQALGQGPQFIFQYYREEENGRGNFPPRFSGLQFPNYSSELNVNALELDDSALYLCASSLAREGHNEQFFGPGTRLTVL.

The table lists this clonotype with many counts. The chain uses TRBV5-1 and TRBJ2-4; 9 nucleotides agree with TRBD2. Germline V gives CDR1 SGHRS, CDR2 YFSETQ. J was trimmed by 8 bases and V by 0 bases; bases with no gene match: 3. The CDR3 has 14 amino acids. CDR3 sequence: CASSLGLAEDIQYF. The CDR3 DNA reads TGCGCCAGCAGCTTGGGACTAGCGGAAGACATTCAGTACTTC.

At least ten counts were recorded for this clonotype. One end of the junction is discordant with germline, which a read error may explain. CDR3 residues: CASRLSGGETQYF. The CDR3 region has the DNA TGCGCCAGCAGGCTTAGCGGGGGAGAGACCCAGTACTTC. The chain combines TRBV6-5 with TRBJ2-5, with TRBD2 identical over 9 bases. The CDR3 contains 13 residues. Germline V lookup: CDR1 MNHEY, CDR2 SVGAGI.